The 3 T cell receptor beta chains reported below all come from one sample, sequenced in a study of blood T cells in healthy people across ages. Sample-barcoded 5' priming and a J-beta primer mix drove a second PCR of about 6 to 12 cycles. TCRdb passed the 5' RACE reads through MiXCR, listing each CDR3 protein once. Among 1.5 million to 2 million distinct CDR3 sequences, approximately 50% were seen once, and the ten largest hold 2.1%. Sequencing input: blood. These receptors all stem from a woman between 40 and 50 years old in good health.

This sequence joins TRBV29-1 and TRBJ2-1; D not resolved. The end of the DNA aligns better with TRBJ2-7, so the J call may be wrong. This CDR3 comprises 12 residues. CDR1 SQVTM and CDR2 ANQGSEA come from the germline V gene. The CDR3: CSVERTYNEQYF. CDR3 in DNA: TGCAGCGTTGAAAGGACCTACAATGAGCAGTACTTC.

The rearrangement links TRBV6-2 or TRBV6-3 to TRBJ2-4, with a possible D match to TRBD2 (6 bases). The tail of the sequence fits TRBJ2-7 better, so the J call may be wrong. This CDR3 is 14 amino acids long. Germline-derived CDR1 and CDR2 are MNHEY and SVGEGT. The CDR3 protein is CASSYGGENYEQYF. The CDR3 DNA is TGTGCCAGCAGTTACGGCGGGGAAAACTACGAGCAGTACTTC.

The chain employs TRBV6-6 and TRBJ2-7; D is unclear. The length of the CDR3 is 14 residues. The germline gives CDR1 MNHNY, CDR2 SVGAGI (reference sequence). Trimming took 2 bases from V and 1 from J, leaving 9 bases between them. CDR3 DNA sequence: TGTGCCAGCAGTTACGCGCCGGGTTCCTACGAGCAGTACTTC. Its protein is CASSYAPGSYEQYF.